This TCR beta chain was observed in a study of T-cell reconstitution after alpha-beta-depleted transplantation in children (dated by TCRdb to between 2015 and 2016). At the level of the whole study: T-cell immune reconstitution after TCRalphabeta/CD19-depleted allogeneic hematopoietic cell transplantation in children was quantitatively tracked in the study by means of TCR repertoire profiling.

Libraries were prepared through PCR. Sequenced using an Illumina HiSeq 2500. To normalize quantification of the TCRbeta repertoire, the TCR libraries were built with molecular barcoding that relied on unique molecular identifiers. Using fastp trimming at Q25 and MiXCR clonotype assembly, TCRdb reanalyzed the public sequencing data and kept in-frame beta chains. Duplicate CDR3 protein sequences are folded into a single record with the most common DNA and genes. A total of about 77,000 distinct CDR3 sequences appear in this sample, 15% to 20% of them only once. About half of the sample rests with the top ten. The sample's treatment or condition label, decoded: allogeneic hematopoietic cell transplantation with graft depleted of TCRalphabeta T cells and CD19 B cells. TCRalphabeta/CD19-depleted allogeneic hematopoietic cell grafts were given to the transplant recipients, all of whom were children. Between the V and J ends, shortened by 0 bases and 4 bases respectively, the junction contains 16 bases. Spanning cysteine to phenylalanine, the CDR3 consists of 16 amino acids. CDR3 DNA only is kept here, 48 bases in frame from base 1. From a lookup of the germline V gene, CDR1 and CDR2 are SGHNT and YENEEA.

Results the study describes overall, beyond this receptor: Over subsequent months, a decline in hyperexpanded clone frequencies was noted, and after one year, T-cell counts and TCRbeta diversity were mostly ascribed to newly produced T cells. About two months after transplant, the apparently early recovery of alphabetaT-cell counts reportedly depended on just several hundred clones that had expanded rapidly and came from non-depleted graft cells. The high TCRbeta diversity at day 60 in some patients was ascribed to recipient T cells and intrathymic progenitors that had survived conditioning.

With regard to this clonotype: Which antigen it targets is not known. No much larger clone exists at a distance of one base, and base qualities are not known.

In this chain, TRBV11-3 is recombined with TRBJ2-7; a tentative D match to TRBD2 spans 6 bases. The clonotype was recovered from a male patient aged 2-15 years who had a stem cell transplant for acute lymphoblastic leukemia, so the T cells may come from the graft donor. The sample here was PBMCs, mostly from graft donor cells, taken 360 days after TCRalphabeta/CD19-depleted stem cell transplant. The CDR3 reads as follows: CASSLEAGRGPYEQYF. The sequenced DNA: TGTGCCAGCAGCTTAGAGGCGGGAAGGGGACCATACGAGCAGTACTTC.